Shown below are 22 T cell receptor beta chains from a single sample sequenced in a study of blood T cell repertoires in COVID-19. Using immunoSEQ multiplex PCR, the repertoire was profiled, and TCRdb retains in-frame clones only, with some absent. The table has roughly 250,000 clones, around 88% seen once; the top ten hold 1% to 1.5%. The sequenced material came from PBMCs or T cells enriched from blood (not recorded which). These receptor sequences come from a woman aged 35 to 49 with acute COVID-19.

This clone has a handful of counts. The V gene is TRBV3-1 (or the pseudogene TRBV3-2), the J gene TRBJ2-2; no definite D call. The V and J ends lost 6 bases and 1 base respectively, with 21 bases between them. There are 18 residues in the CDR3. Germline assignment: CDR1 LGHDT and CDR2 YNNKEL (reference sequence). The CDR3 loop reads CASSSSRPFTRNTGELFF. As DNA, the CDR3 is TGTGCCAGCAGTTCCTCCCGCCCCTTTACGAGGAACACCGGGGAGCTGTTTTTT.

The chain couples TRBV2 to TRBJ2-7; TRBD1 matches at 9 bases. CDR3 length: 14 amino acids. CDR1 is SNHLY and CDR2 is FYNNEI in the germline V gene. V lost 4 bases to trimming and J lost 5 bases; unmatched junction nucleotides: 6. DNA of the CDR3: TGTGCCAGCAGTGGGACAGGGGTAACTAACGAGCAGTACTTC. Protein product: CASSGTGVTNEQYF. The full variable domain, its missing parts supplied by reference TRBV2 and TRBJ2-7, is EPEVTQTPSHQVTQMGQEVILRCVPISNHLYFYWYRQILGQKVEFLVSFYNNEISEKSEIFDDQFSVERPDGSNFTLKIRSTKLEDSAMYFCASSGTGVTNEQYFGPGTRLTVT.

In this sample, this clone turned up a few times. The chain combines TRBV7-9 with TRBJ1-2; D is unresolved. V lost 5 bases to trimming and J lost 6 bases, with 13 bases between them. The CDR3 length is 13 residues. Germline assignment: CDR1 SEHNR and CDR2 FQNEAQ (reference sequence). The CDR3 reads CASSLTAANGYTF. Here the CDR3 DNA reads TGTGCCAGCAGCCTCACGGCGGCTAATGGCTACACCTTC. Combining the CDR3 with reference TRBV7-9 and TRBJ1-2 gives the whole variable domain DTGVSQNPRHKITKRGQNVTFRCDPISEHNRLYWYRQTLGQGPEFLTYFQNEAQLEKSRLLSDRFSAERPKGSFSTLEIQRTEQGDSAMYLCASSLTAANGYTFGSGTRLTVV.

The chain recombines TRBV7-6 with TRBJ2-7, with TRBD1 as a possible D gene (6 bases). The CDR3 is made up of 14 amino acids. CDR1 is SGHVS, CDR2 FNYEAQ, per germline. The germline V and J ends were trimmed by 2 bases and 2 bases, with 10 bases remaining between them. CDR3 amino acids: CASSLFAGAYEQYF. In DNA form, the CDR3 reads TGTGCCAGCAGCTTATTCGCAGGGGCCTACGAGCAGTACTTC.

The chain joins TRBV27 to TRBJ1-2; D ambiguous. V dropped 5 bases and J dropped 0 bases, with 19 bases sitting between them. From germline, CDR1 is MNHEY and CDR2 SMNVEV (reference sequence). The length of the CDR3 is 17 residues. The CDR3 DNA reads TGTGCCAGCAGTCCCGAGCCGCACCCGTTTACTAACTATGGCTACACCTTC. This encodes CASSPEPHPFTNYGYTF.

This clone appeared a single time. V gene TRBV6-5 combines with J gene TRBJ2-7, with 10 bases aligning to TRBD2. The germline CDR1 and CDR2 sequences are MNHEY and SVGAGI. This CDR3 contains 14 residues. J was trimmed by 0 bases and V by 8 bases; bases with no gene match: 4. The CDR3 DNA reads TGTGCCAGCCAGACTAGCGGGTCCTCCTACGAGCAGTACGTC. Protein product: CASQTSGSSYEQYV.

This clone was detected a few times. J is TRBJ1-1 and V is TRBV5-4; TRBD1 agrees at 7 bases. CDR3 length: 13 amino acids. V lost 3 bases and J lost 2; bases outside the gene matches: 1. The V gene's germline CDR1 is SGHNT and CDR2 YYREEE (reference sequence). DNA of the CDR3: TGTGCCAGCAGCTGGGACAGCAACACTGAAGCTTTCTTT. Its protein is CASSWDSNTEAFF.

CDR3 in DNA: TGTGCCAGCAGTTTGGACAGGGAAGCTAATGAAAAACTGTTTTTT. It specifies CASSLDREANEKLFF. The chain uses TRBV27 and TRBJ1-4; TRBD1 matches 8 bases. The germline CDR1 and CDR2 sequences are MNHEY and SMNVEV (reference sequence). The CDR3 spans 15 residues. After removal of 3 bases from V and 3 bases from J, the junction contained 3 bases not matched to a gene.

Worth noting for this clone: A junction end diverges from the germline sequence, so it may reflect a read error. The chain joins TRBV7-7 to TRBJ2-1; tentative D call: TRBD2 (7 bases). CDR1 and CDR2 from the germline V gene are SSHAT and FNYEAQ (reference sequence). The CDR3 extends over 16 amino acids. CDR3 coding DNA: TGTGCTAGCAGCCCTAGCGGAGCAGGGGCGAGGGATGAGCAGTTCTTC. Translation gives CASSPSGAGARDEQFF.

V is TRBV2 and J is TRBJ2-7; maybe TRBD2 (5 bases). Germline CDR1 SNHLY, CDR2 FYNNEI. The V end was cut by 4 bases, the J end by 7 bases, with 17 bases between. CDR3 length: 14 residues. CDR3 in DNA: TGTGCCAGCAGTGCCGATAGCCGGGATCAGGAGCAGTACGTC. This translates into CASSADSRDQEQYV.

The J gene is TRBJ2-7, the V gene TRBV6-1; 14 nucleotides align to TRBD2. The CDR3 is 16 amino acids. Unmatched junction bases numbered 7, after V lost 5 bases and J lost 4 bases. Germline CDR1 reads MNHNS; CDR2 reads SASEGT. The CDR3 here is CASSQGLAGGIYEQYF. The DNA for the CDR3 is TGTGCCAGCAGTCAAGGACTAGCGGGAGGTATTTACGAGCAGTACTTC.

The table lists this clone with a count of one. The chain's CDR3 is CASSQAAPGQGYGYTF. CDR3 DNA: TGTGCCAGCAGCCAAGCGGCTCCGGGACAGGGGTATGGCTACACCTTC. The rearrangement links TRBV3-1 (or the pseudogene TRBV3-2) to TRBJ1-2, with 10 positions matching TRBD1. With 1 base clipped from V and 5 bases from J, the junction kept 7 bases outside the gene matches. The CDR3 sequence is 16 residues long. Germline V gene sequence: CDR1 LGHDT, CDR2 YNNKEL (reference sequence).

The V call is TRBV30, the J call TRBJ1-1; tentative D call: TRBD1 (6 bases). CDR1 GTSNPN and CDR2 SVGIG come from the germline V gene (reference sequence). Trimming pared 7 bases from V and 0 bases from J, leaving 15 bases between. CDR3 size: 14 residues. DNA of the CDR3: TGTGCCTCGATCCACAGGGTTATGAACACTGAAGCTTTCTTT. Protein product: CASIHRVMNTEAFF.

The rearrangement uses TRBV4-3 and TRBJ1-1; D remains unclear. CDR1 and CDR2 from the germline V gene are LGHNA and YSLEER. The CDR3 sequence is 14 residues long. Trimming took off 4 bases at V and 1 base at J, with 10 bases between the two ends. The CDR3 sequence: CASSRQAENTEAFF. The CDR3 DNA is TGCGCCAGCAGCCGCCAAGCGGAGAACACTGAAGCTTTCTTT.

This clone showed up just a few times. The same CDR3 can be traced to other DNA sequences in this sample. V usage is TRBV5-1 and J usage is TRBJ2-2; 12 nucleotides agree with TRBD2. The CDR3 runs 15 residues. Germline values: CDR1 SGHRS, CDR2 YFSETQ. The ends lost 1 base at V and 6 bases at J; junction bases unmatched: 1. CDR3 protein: CASSLLAGGPGELFF. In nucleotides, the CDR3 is TGCGCCAGCAGCTTGCTAGCGGGAGGGCCCGGGGAGCTGTTTTTT.

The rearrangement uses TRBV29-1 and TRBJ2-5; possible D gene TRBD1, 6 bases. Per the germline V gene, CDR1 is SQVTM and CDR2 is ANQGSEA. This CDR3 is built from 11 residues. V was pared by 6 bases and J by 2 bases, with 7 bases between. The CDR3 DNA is TGCAGCGTCGGACAGCAAGAGACCCAGTACTTC. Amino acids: CSVGQQETQYF.

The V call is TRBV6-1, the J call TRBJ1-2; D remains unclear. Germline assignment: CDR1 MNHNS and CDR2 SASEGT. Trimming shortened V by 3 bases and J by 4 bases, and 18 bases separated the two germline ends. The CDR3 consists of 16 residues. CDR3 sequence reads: CASSDPTMGRSYGYTF. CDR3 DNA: TGTGCCAGCAGTGACCCTACGATGGGCCGAAGCTATGGCTACACCTTC.

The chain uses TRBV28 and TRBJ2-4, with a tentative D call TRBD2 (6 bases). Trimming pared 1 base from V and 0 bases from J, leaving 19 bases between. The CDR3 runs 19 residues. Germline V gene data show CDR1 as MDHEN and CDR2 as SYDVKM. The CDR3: CASSLFVAWRGVAKNIQYF. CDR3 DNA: TGTGCCAGCAGTTTATTTGTAGCTTGGCGGGGTGTAGCCAAAAACATTCAGTACTTC.

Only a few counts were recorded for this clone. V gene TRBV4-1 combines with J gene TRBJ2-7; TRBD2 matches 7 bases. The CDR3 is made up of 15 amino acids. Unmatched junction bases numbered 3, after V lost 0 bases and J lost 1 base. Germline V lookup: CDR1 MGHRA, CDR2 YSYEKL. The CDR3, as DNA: TGCGCCAGCAGCCAAGAGCCTAGCGGATCCTACGAGCAGTACTTC. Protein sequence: CASSQEPSGSYEQYF.

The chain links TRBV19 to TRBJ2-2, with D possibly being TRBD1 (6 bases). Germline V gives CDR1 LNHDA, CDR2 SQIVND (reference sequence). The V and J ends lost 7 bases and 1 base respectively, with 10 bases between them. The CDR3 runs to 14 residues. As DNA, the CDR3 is TGTGCCAGTACCGAACAGGGGAACACCGGGGAGCTGTTTTTT. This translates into CASTEQGNTGELFF.

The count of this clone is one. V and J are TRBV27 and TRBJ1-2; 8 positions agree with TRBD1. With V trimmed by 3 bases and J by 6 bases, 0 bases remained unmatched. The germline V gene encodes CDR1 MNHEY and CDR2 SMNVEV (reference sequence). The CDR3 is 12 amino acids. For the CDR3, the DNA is TGTGCCAGCAGTTTGACAGGGGATGGCTACACCTTC. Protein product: CASSLTGDGYTF.

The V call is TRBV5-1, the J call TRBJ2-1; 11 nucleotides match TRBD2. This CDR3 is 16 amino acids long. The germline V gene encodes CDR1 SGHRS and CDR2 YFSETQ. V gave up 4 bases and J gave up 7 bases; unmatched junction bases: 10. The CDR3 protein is CASSVTLAGVGNEQFF. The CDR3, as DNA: TGCGCCAGCAGCGTTACACTAGCGGGAGTTGGGAATGAGCAGTTCTTC. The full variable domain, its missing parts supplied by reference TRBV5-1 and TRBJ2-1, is KAGVTQTPRYLIKTRGQQVTLSCSPISGHRSVSWYQQTPGQGLQFLFEYFSETQRNKGNFPGRFSGRQFSNSRSEMNVSTLELGDSALYLCASSVTLAGVGNEQFFGPGTRLTVL.